These 30 T cell receptor beta chains were sequenced from one sample in a study of T cell repertoires in cytomegalovirus infection. TCRdb recomputed calls from the reads with MiXCR, one row per CDR3 protein. The sample has about 920,000 distinct CDR3 sequences, around 31% seen once. For these receptors, no antigen is known. Specimen: cultured CD8+ T cells from PBMCs, collected from culture after CMV antigen stimulation. The receptors come from a human donor in good health (CMV status not recorded). Some clones in this sample may be carry-over from other donors' samples.

The chain is built from TRBV11-2 and TRBJ1-1; D remains unclear. Germline CDR1 is SGHAT and CDR2 is FQNNGV. Trimming took 3 bases from V and 4 from J, leaving 21 bases between them. This CDR3 contains 17 residues. CDR3 amino acids: CASSFWDIEGSLTEAFF. As DNA, the CDR3 is TGTGCCAGCAGCTTCTGGGATATTGAGGGATCGCTCACTGAAGCTTTCTTT.

This clonotype was counted between two and nine times. This chain uses TRBV5-6 with TRBJ2-1; unclear D gene. Germline V gene data show CDR1 as SGHDT and CDR2 as YYEEEE. This CDR3 spans 11 amino acids. V lost 3 bases, J lost 11 bases, and 9 bases lay in between. The CDR3 protein is CASSSDVKQFF. CDR3 sequence (DNA): TGTGCCAGCAGCTCGGACGTCAAGCAGTTCTTC.

The chain recombines TRBV27 with TRBJ2-7; TRBD2 might be the D (7 bases). Trimming pared 3 bases from V and 6 bases from J, leaving 15 bases between. This CDR3 comprises 14 residues. Germline V lookup: CDR1 MNHEY, CDR2 SMNVEV (reference sequence). The chain's CDR3 is CASSLGGGTSEQYV. The CDR3 coding sequence is TGTGCCAGCAGTTTGGGAGGGGGTACTAGCGAGCAGTACGTC.

The V gene is TRBV5-6, the J gene TRBJ1-2; 7 bases line up with TRBD1. Germline-derived CDR1 and CDR2 are SGHDT and YYEEEE. The length of the CDR3 is 16 residues. The junction had 13 bases not matched to a gene; V was cut back by 4 bases and J by 4 bases. Written as DNA, the CDR3 is TGTGCCAGCAGCCAGGGGGGTCCTAACATTCTCTATGGCTACACCTTC. Translated, it gives CASSQGGPNILYGYTF.

This clonotype has a handful of counts. The gene calls are TRBV4-1 and TRBJ2-5; 12 nucleotides line up with TRBD2. CDR3 size: 17 residues. Germline V lookup: CDR1 MGHRA, CDR2 YSYEKL. V gave up 4 bases and J gave up 3 bases; unmatched junction bases: 9. The DNA of the CDR3 is TGCGCCAGCAGCCGGAGACTAGCGGGGGAACTGGAAGAGACCCAGTACTTC. This gives the protein CASSRRLAGELEETQYF.

The rearrangement uses TRBV27 and TRBJ1-2; D not resolved. The V gene lost 6 bases and the J gene lost 8 bases, with 22 bases spanning the gap. The CDR3 has 15 residues. In germline, CDR1 is MNHEY, CDR2 SMNVEV (reference sequence). CDR3 loop: CASSPYSALQHGYTF. The CDR3 DNA follows: TGTGCCAGCAGCCCCTACTCGGCGCTGCAGCACGGCTACACCTTC.

This clonotype was detected ten times or more. Here the CDR3 reads CSAIRTSGGTNTQYF. The CDR3 nucleotides are TGCAGTGCTATCCGGACTAGCGGGGGGACCAATACGCAGTATTTT. The V call is TRBV20-1, the J call TRBJ2-3; 14 nucleotides agree with TRBD2. Germline V gene data show CDR1 as DFQATT and CDR2 as SNEGSKA (reference sequence). V was clipped by 4 bases and J by 7 bases; unmatched bases: 7. The CDR3 is made up of 15 amino acids.

This clonotype came up a few times. The J gene is TRBJ2-1, the V gene TRBV11-2, with D possibly called TRBD1 or TRBD2 (6 bases each). The V gene lost 0 bases and the J gene lost 8 bases, with 14 bases spanning the gap. This CDR3 comprises 15 residues. CDR1 is SGHAT and CDR2 is FQNNGV in the germline V gene. DNA of the CDR3: TGTGCCAGCAGCTTAGATGGGGGGCGGTGGCATGAGCAGTTCTTC. Residues: CASSLDGGRWHEQFF.

The chain links TRBV3-1 to TRBJ2-5; perhaps TRBD2 as D (7 bases). Trimming pared 3 bases from V and 2 bases from J, leaving 13 bases between. Germline CDR1 reads LGHDT; CDR2 reads YNNKEL (reference sequence). The CDR3 extends over 15 amino acids. The CDR3 spells CASSHRGAGQETQYF. CDR3 in DNA: TGTGCCAGCAGCCACCGGGGGGCGGGTCAAGAGACCCAGTACTTC.

This clonotype was detected only a few times. This sequence joins TRBV2 and TRBJ2-3; 8 nucleotides line up with TRBD1. The germline V gene has CDR1 SNHLY and CDR2 FYNNEI. Germline trimming cut 7 bases from V and 2 bases from J; bases unmatched to any gene: 2. This CDR3 has 13 amino acids. In DNA form, the CDR3 reads TGTGCCAGCACGGGACAGGACACAGATACGCAGTATTTT. Translation gives CASTGQDTDTQYF.

This clonotype was counted only a few times. This chain joins TRBV28 and TRBJ1-2; a possible D gene is TRBD1 (6 bases). From germline, CDR1 is MDHEN and CDR2 SYDVKM. V shed 6 bases and J shed 2 bases, with 13 bases lying between them. The CDR3 totals 14 residues. The CDR3 spells CASRTDRFNYGYTF. The CDR3 DNA reads TGTGCCAGCAGGACAGACAGGTTCAACTATGGCTACACCTTC.

The chain couples TRBV4-1 to TRBJ2-5, with D possibly being TRBD2 (6 bases). The CDR3 runs to 17 residues. Trimming removed 1 base at V and 0 bases at J, with 15 bases between. The germline V gene has CDR1 MGHRA and CDR2 YSYEKL. CDR3 in amino acids: CASSQVGLAPNQETQYF. Written as DNA, the CDR3 is TGCGCCAGCAGCCAAGTTGGGCTAGCGCCTAACCAAGAGACCCAGTACTTC.

The chain couples TRBV5-1 to TRBJ2-1, with D hard to call. V lost 1 base and J lost 6, with 14 bases in between. CDR1 SGHRS and CDR2 YFSETQ come from the germline V gene. This CDR3 contains 15 residues. DNA for the CDR3: TGCGCCAGCAGCTTGTGGCCGGAGCGATCCAATGAGCAGTTCTTC. Its protein product is CASSLWPERSNEQFF.

Only a few counts were recorded for this clonotype. This chain joins TRBV29-1 and TRBJ1-1, with a possible D match to TRBD1 (5 bases). V was trimmed by 4 bases and J by 0 bases, leaving 12 bases between them. Germline V lookup: CDR1 SQVTM, CDR2 ANQGSEA. This CDR3 contains 14 residues. CDR3 residues: CSVGRGEMNTEAFF. DNA for the CDR3: TGCAGCGTTGGGAGAGGGGAGATGAACACTGAAGCTTTCTTT.

The V call is TRBV10-2, the J call TRBJ2-3; 8 bases line up with TRBD2. Per germline, CDR1 WSHSY and CDR2 SAAADI. The CDR3 spans 14 residues. V was pared by 8 bases and J by 1 base, with 5 bases of the junction left unmatched. The chain's CDR3 is CASELRGGTDTQYF. The DNA for the CDR3 is TGCGCCAGCGAACTGCGGGGGGGCACAGATACGCAGTATTTT.

This clonotype was seen only a few times. The chain has TRBV7-9 and TRBJ2-1, with a possible D match to TRBD2 (6 bases). Germline lookup yields CDR1 SEHNR and CDR2 FQNEAQ (reference sequence). V was clipped by 7 bases and J by 7 bases, with 14 bases between them. The CDR3 has 13 amino acids. The CDR3 region has the DNA TGTGCCAGCACCTCATACGGAGGGAATGAGCAGTTCTTC. Its translation is CASTSYGGNEQFF.

The chain couples TRBV10-3 to TRBJ1-6, with unresolved D. The CDR3 extends over 13 amino acids. CDR1 ENHRY and CDR2 SYGVKD come from the germline V gene. V lost 10 bases, J lost 8 bases, and 15 bases lay in between. CDR3 amino acids: CASRTLSDSPLHF. The CDR3 nucleotides read TGTGCCAGCAGAACGTTATCCGATTCACCCCTCCACTTT.

With respect to this clonotype: With a much larger clone just one base away, this may be a read error. The chain joins TRBV11-1 to TRBJ1-2; TRBD1 might be the D (5 bases). CDR1 is SGHAT, CDR2 FQDESV, per germline (reference sequence). The CDR3 is 15 residues long. The CDR3 nucleotides are TGTGCCAGCAACTTAGAAGGGGATTCGGCGGATGGCTACACCTTC. Its protein product is CASNLEGDSADGYTF.

This clonotype has a handful of counts. The rearrangement joins TRBV19 to TRBJ2-3; D call uncertain. Trimming cost V 6 bases and J 5 bases, with 12 bases left between them. The CDR3 has 13 residues. CDR1 is LNHDA and CDR2 is SQIVND in the germline V gene (reference sequence). CDR3 amino acids: CASRGSWGDTQYF. DNA of the CDR3: TGTGCCAGTAGGGGGTCCTGGGGAGATACGCAGTATTTT.

This rearrangement joins TRBV27 to TRBJ1-1; maybe TRBD1 (5 bases). Germline assignment: CDR1 MNHEY and CDR2 SMNVEV (reference sequence). The length of the CDR3 is 13 residues. The V end lost 2 bases, the J end lost 8 bases, and 12 bases lay between the germline ends. CDR3 in DNA: TGTGCCAGCAGTTTAGGGGAGGGGATGGAAGCTTTCTTT. Its protein product is CASSLGEGMEAFF.

With regard to this clonotype: A read error may explain this, as a much larger clone is one base away. The genes are TRBV7-2 and TRBJ2-3; D may correspond to TRBD1 or TRBD2 (6 bases each). Trimming took off 5 bases at V and 2 bases at J, with 20 bases between the two ends. There are 17 residues in the CDR3. Germline V gene data show CDR1 as SGHTA and CDR2 as FQGNSA. The CDR3 DNA sequence: TGTGCCAGCAGCCTTCTAGGAGGGGGACTGTCCACAGATACGCAGTATTTT. Amino acids: CASSLLGGGLSTDTQYF.

This clonotype was counted ten times or more. This rearrangement joins TRBV7-8 to TRBJ2-7; D is ambiguous. From germline, CDR1 is SGHVS and CDR2 FQNEAQ. Trimming left V 5 bases short and J 2 bases short, with 7 bases between. The CDR3 is 12 residues long. The DNA for the CDR3 is TGTGCCAGCAGCGTGACAACCTACGAGCAGTACTTC. As protein: CASSVTTYEQYF. Combining the CDR3 with reference TRBV7-8 and TRBJ2-7 gives the whole variable domain GAGVSQSPRYKVAKRGQDVALRCDPISGHVSLFWYQQALGQGPEFLTYFQNEAQLDKSGLPSDRFFAERPEGSVSTLKIQRTQQEDSAVYLCASSVTTYEQYFGPGTRLTVT.

The V and J genes are TRBV3-1 and TRBJ2-1; TRBD2 matches 9 bases. Trimming cost V 8 bases and J 7 bases; bases outside gene matches: 12. Germline CDR1 LGHDT, CDR2 YNNKEL (reference sequence). This CDR3 has 15 residues. CDR3 DNA: TGTGCCAGCCGCTCGGCGGGGGGGCCCGCGAATGAGCAGTTCTTC. It translates to CASRSAGGPANEQFF.

The chain carries TRBV4-1 and TRBJ1-1, with TRBD1 matching over 9 bases. The V gene's germline CDR1 is MGHRA and CDR2 YSYEKL. This CDR3 comprises 16 residues. The ends lost 3 bases at V and 8 bases at J; junction bases unmatched: 13. The CDR3 spells CASSHLPGQGVVEAFF. CDR3 nucleotide sequence: TGCGCCAGCAGCCATCTTCCGGGACAGGGAGTCGTCGAAGCTTTCTTT.

The chain couples TRBV29-1 to TRBJ2-3, with D possibly TRBD2 on 6 matching bases. V was cut by 7 bases and J by 0 bases, with 23 bases left in between. The CDR3 runs to 17 residues. Germline-derived CDR1 and CDR2 are SQVTM and ANQGSEA. This CDR3 is CSARTSGARTSTDTQYF. In DNA, the CDR3 is TGCAGCGCGCGAACCTCGGGAGCACGCACTAGCACAGATACGCAGTATTTT.

The chain uses TRBV7-4 and TRBJ2-7, with a possible D match to TRBD1 (5 bases). Trimming took 5 bases from V and 3 from J, leaving 11 bases between them. Per germline, CDR1 SGHVT and CDR2 SQSDAQ. The CDR3 is 13 residues long. The CDR3 DNA follows: TGTGCCAGCAGCCCCAGACAGTTCTACGAGCAGTACGTC. Protein: CASSPRQFYEQYV.

This clonotype was detected only a few times. V gene TRBV20-1 combines with J gene TRBJ1-2; D is unresolved. This CDR3 has 11 amino acids. CDR1 is DFQATT, CDR2 SNEGSKA, per germline (reference sequence). V was trimmed by 5 bases and J by 4 bases, leaving 8 bases between them. CDR3 DNA: TGCAGTGCTCCAGGTTCCTATGGCTACACCTTC. Translated: CSAPGSYGYTF.

The chain carries TRBV7-9 and TRBJ1-2; no clear D. The CDR3 covers 14 residues. CDR1 is SEHNR, CDR2 FQNEAQ, per germline (reference sequence). V was shortened by 5 bases and J by 7 bases, with 17 bases between the two germline ends. Here the CDR3 reads CASSTLDPRIGYTF. CDR3 bases: TGTGCCAGCAGCACCCTTGACCCTCGTATTGGCTACACCTTC.

V usage is TRBV5-4 and J usage is TRBJ1-1, with D hard to call. Germline loops: CDR1 SGHNT, CDR2 YYREEE (reference sequence). V lost 0 bases and J lost 5, with 11 bases in between. The CDR3 length is 14 residues. As DNA, the CDR3 is TGTGCCAGCAGCTTGGAGGCCGCAGGAACTGAAGCTTTCTTT. Translating gives CASSLEAAGTEAFF.

V gene TRBV6-5 combines with J gene TRBJ1-1; D perhaps matches TRBD1 (6 bases). V lost 0 bases, J lost 5 bases, and 16 bases lay in between. Germline V lookup: CDR1 MNHEY, CDR2 SVGAGI. The CDR3 length is 16 residues. CDR3 nucleotide sequence: TGTGCCAGCAGTTACTCAGTTATCAGGGGATGGACTGAAGCTTTCTTT. It yields the protein CASSYSVIRGWTEAFF.